One TCR beta chain is described in this entry. Its specificity is unknown. The germline CDR1 and CDR2 sequences are DFQATT and SNEGSKA (reference sequence). The CDR3 consists of 13 residues. The germline V and J ends were trimmed by 3 bases and 2 bases, with 11 bases remaining between them. TCR beta CDR3 region amplification was performed from RNA transcripts. The TCR CDR3 was amplified in a first-round RT-PCR using the HTBI primer set. TCRdb recomputed calls from the multiplex PCR reads with MiXCR, one row per CDR3 protein. The sample holds about 520,000 distinct CDR3 sequences, 24% seen once. The sample originates from a study of T cells in Graves' hyperthyroidism and ophthalmopathy. Study conclusions and caveats: In blood, most of the thyroid clonotypes expanded above 0.001 were also present.

This sequence joins TRBV20-1 and TRBJ2-7; possibly TRBD1 for D (5 bases). The TCR originated in a woman between 25 and 40 years old with Graves' ophthalmopathy. Sequenced: blood. CDR3 sequence reads: CSASSGQTYEQYF. Here the CDR3 DNA reads TGCAGTGCTAGCTCAGGACAAACCTACGAGCAGTACTTC.